The next 8 T cell receptor gamma chains were all read from a single sample in a study of γδ T cells in repeated Plasmodium falciparum infection. Gammadelta T cells were flow-sorted from PBMC into Vgamma9/Vdelta2+ and Vdelta2-negative populations for bulk analysis. TCRdb repeated clone calling on the multiplex PCR reads with CATT. The sample consists of around 25,000 gamma-chain clones, around 3% of them appearing once. Sequenced material: gamma-delta T cells from blood. The receptors shown here come from a pool of human donors (malaria-infected and uninfected, not separated).

The table lists this clone with a few counts. TCRdb records a much larger clone's protein for this DNA, with a difference at residue 12 that likely arises from a read error; the protein given is the translation of the DNA. This chain connects TRGV9 to TRGJP. The J gene, left out of TCRdb, was set here by checking the DNA against germline. Germline CDR1 is GITISATS and CDR2 is ISYDGTV (reference sequence). The CDR3 runs to 17 residues. Here the CDR3 reads CALWEVTGELGNKIKVF. CDR3 bases: TGTGCCTTGTGGGAGGTGACTGGTGAGTTGGGCAACAAAATCAAGGTATTT.

On this clone itself: The limits of the CDR3 on the DNA are not certain, so only TCRdb's listed CDR3 is given. The J gene was not called, though the V gene is TRGV3. The CDR3 is 34 amino acids long, termini counted. CDR1 and CDR2 (germline): VTNTFY, YDVSTARD (reference sequence). This CDR3 is CATWTVLLWELIRNSLAVEQHLLSQVSIGRIQHF.

In regard to this clone: A read error likely explains this, since a far larger clone differs by one base. The sample contains more than one DNA sequence encoding this CDR3. The V call is TRGV3, the J call TRGJ1 or TRGJ2. Assignment of the J gene here rests on matching the DNA to germline, because TCRdb gives none. The CDR3 loop spans 15 amino acids. Trimming cost V 3 bases and J 3 bases; bases outside gene matches: 11. Germline CDR1 and CDR2: VTNTFY and YDVSTARD (reference sequence). CDR3 coding DNA: TGTGCCACCTGGGACGTAGGTCCCCCTTATTATAAGAAACTCTTT. It yields the protein CATWDVGPPYYKKLF.

Many counts were recorded for this clone. The protein recorded in TCRdb matches a much larger clone and deviates from this DNA's translation at residue 10, suggesting a read error; the protein here is obtained by translating the DNA. The chain employs TRGV9 and TRGJ1 or TRGJ2. Here the J gene was assigned by germline matching of the DNA, as TCRdb has none. This CDR3 has 15 amino acids. With V trimmed by 3 bases and J by 5 bases, 13 bases remained unmatched. The germline V gene has CDR1 GITISATS and CDR2 ISYDGTV (reference sequence). This CDR3 reads CALWESSQPHYKKLF. CDR3 DNA: TGTGCCTTGTGGGAGTCATCACAGCCTCATTATAAGAAACTCTTT.

Only a few counts were recorded for this clone. The protein that TCRdb holds for this DNA derives from a much larger clone and differs from the translated DNA at residue 11, which likely indicates a read error; the protein shown here is translated from the DNA. The chain is built from TRGV9 and TRGJP. Because TCRdb records no J gene, it was assigned here through a match of the DNA to germline. Looked up from germline, CDR1 is GITISATS and CDR2 is ISYDGTV (reference sequence). There are 17 residues in the CDR3. The CDR3 bases are TGTGCCTTGTGGGAGTCCCCCCAAGAGTTGGACAAAAAAATCAAGGTATTT. Residues: CALWESPQELDKKIKVF.

This chain links TRGV9 with TRGJP. TCRdb gives no J gene; it was assigned here by matching the DNA to germline. CDR3 size: 17 residues. The V and J ends lost 0 bases and 16 bases, in that order; junction bases with no gene match: 15. Germline V gene sequence: CDR1 GITISATS, CDR2 ISYDGTV (reference sequence). CDR3 region: CALWEVKELGKKKIKVF. DNA of the CDR3: TGTGCCTTGTGGGAGGTGAAAGAGTTGGGCAAAAAAAAAATCAAGGTATTT.

There are a few counts of this clone. A far more abundant clone sits one base away, making this likely a read error. The rearrangement links TRGV4 to TRGJ1 or TRGJ2. This CDR3 region has 15 residues. Germline values: CDR1 EGSTGY, CDR2 YDSYTSSV. CDR3 region: CATWDGMRYYYKKLF. The CDR3 bases are TGTGCCACCTGGGATGGGATGAGATATTATTATAAGAAGCTCTTT.

Judged by abundance, this clone is medium-sized. The chain recombines TRGV9 with TRGJP. Germline V gene data show CDR1 as GITISATS and CDR2 as ISYDGTV (reference sequence). After removal of 3 bases from V and 6 bases from J, the junction contained 8 bases not matched to a gene. The CDR3 covers 17 residues. The CDR3 sequence is CALWETTPELGKKIKVF. As DNA, the CDR3 is TGTGCCTTGTGGGAGACCACCCCAGAGTTGGGCAAAAAAATCAAGGTATTT.